The 16 T cell receptor beta chains reported below all come from one sample, sequenced in a study of blood T cell repertoires in COVID-19. Sequencing was performed with immunoSEQ multiplex PCR; in TCRdb, only in-frame clones are kept and a portion is missing. This table holds about 23,000 clones, 85% to 90% found once. Material: peripheral blood. These receptors were collected from a woman older than 75 with acute or convalescent COVID-19.

The V call is TRBV7-9, the J call TRBJ1-1; possibly TRBD1 for D (6 bases). There are 12 residues in the CDR3. Trimming took 3 bases from V and 8 from J, leaving 10 bases between them. Germline CDR1 reads SEHNR; CDR2 reads FQNEAQ (reference sequence). The CDR3 loop reads CASSFTGLEAFF. The CDR3, as DNA: TGTGCCAGCAGCTTTACAGGGCTGGAAGCTTTCTTT. Filled out from reference TRBV7-9 and TRBJ1-1, the complete variable domain reads DTGVSQNPRHKITKRGQNVTFRCDPISEHNRLYWYRQTLGQGPEFLTYFQNEAQLEKSRLLSDRFSAERPKGSFSTLEIQRTEQGDSAMYLCASSFTGLEAFFGQGTRLTVV.

V gene TRBV29-1 combines with J gene TRBJ1-4, with D uncertain. Germline-derived CDR1 and CDR2 are SQVTM and ANQGSEA. The CDR3 has 13 amino acids. The germline V and J ends were trimmed by 2 bases and 6 bases, with 10 bases remaining between them. The CDR3 here is CSVEIQAYEKLFF. CDR3 coding DNA: TGCAGCGTTGAAATCCAGGCCTATGAAAAACTGTTTTTT.

This chain uses TRBV7-2 with TRBJ2-5; possibly TRBD2 for D (5 bases). This CDR3 region has 13 residues. V lost 2 bases and J 3 bases, leaving 7 bases between the germline ends. Germline CDR1 reads SGHTA; CDR2 reads FQGNSA. The CDR3 nucleotides are TGTGCCAGCAGCTTACGGCGGGAAGAGACCCAGTACTTC. This encodes CASSLRREETQYF.

This rearrangement joins TRBV12-3 or TRBV12-4 to TRBJ2-5; D may be TRBD2 (7 bases). Trimming took off 3 bases at V and 14 bases at J, with 13 bases between the two ends. The CDR3 runs 11 residues. Written as DNA, the CDR3 is TGTGCCAGCAGTTTGGGGGGGGGCCTATACTTC. Protein sequence: CASSLGGGLYF.

V and J are TRBV6-5 and TRBJ1-5, with 7 bases matching TRBD1. V dropped 5 bases and J dropped 4; count of bases not matched to a gene: 8. The CDR3 consists of 15 residues. Per germline, CDR1 MNHEY and CDR2 SVGAGI. The CDR3 DNA reads as TGTGCCAGCAGTAGCCCGGGACAGCCTAATCAGCCCCAGCATTTT. This translates into CASSSPGQPNQPQHF.

J is TRBJ1-1 and V is TRBV30; D unresolved. The length of the CDR3 is 12 residues. Per the germline V gene, CDR1 is GTSNPN and CDR2 is SVGIG (reference sequence). V lost 0 bases to trimming and J lost 12 bases, with 14 bases between them. As DNA, the CDR3 is TGTGCCTGGAGTGTACTTACAGCCCGAACTTTCTTT. Protein sequence: CAWSVLTARTFF.

The V and J genes are TRBV4-1 and TRBJ2-7; TRBD1 matches at 7 bases. J lost 3 bases, V lost 1 base, and 15 bases had no gene match. Germline V gene sequence: CDR1 MGHRA, CDR2 YSYEKL. CDR3 length equals 18 residues. CDR3 DNA sequence: TGCGCCAGCAGCCAAGGGTGGTTGGTGCCGGGACAGAACTACGAGCAGTACTTC. This translates into CASSQGWLVPGQNYEQYF.

This clone was observed a single time. The V call is TRBV5-6, the J call TRBJ1-5, with D unresolved. Germline CDR1 reads SGHDT; CDR2 reads YYEEEE. Deletions cut 5 bases from V and 5 bases from J, with 8 bases between. CDR3 size: 12 residues. CDR3 sequence (DNA): TGTGCCAGCAGTGTGGCTGATCAGCCCCAGCATTTT. Translated: CASSVADQPQHF.

The chain employs TRBV29-1 and TRBJ2-4, with D possibly matching TRBD1 (6 bases). CDR1 and CDR2 from the germline V gene are SQVTM and ANQGSEA. This CDR3 is 14 amino acids long. The V end lost 4 bases, the J end lost 9 bases, and 19 bases lay between the germline ends. CDR3 coding DNA: TGCAGCGTTGTACAGGGTTCGAGTCAGAGCATTCAGTACTTC. It translates to CSVVQGSSQSIQYF. Full variable domain (outside the CDR3, taken from reference TRBV29-1 and TRBJ2-4): SAVISQKPSRDICQRGTSLTIQCQVDSQVTMMFWYRQQPGQSLTLIATANQGSEATYESGFVIDKFPISRPNLTFSTLTVSNMSPEDSSIYLCSVVQGSSQSIQYFGAGTRLSVL.

This chain joins TRBV5-1 and TRBJ1-5; D call uncertain. The length of the CDR3 is 16 residues. Germline CDR1 is SGHRS and CDR2 is YFSETQ. The V gene lost 1 base and the J gene lost 4 bases, with 15 bases spanning the gap. CDR3 nucleotide sequence: TGCGCCAGCAGCTTGAGGCAGTTCAGGTGGAATCAGCCCCAGCATTTT. Translation: CASSLRQFRWNQPQHF.

By sample share, this clone is large. The rearrangement links TRBV12-3 or TRBV12-4 to TRBJ2-7; D uncertain. Trimming stripped 3 bases from V and 1 base from J, with 4 bases between. This CDR3 is 12 amino acids long. Written as DNA, the CDR3 is TGTGCCAGCAGTTTCCATTCCTACGAGCAGTACTTC. It codes for CASSFHSYEQYF.

CDR3 coding DNA: TGTGCCAGCAGCTCCCAGCCAGCGAATTCACCCCTCCACTTT. Amino acids: CASSSQPANSPLHF. V gene TRBV7-9 combines with J gene TRBJ1-6; D gene unclear. Per germline, CDR1 SEHNR and CDR2 FQNEAQ (reference sequence). Between the trimmed V and J ends, which lost 4 bases and 7 bases, there was a span of 11 bases. The CDR3 runs to 14 residues.

The CDR3 is CASRGLTGGYTF. Written as DNA, the CDR3 is TGTGCCAGCAGGGGGTTAACAGGCGGCTACACCTTC. The chain links TRBV12-3 or TRBV12-4 to TRBJ1-2, with a weak D call TRBD1 (5 bases). Trimming left V 6 bases short and J 8 bases short, with 13 bases between. The length of the CDR3 is 12 residues.

The V call is TRBV30, the J call TRBJ2-3, with D perhaps TRBD1 (6 bases). The germline V gene encodes CDR1 GTSNPN and CDR2 SVGIG (reference sequence). V lost 0 bases and J lost 0, with 7 bases in between. This CDR3 spans 14 amino acids. As DNA, the CDR3 is TGTGCCTGGAGTGTAGGGGGTAGCACAGATACGCAGTATTTT. Amino acid sequence: CAWSVGGSTDTQYF.

The J gene is TRBJ2-3, the V gene TRBV5-1; TRBD2 matches 11 bases. Per the germline V gene, CDR1 is SGHRS and CDR2 is YFSETQ. This CDR3 is 15 amino acids long. V dropped 7 bases and J dropped 5; count of bases not matched to a gene: 9. This CDR3 reads CASARLAGTVDTQYF. The CDR3 DNA reads TGCGCCAGCGCCCGACTAGCGGGGACGGTAGATACGCAGTATTTT.

The V and J genes are TRBV7-2 and TRBJ2-1; 10 nucleotides agree with TRBD2. Germline assignment: CDR1 SGHTA and CDR2 FQGNSA. V shed 5 bases, J shed 8 bases, and the junction held 9 bases outside the gene matches. The CDR3 is 15 residues long. Here the CDR3 DNA reads TGTGCCAGCAGCAACCTAGCGGGGGCCAGGGATGAGCAGTTCTTC. This sequence encodes CASSNLAGARDEQFF.